This TCR beta chain derives from a study of OX40 agonist ivuxolimab in advanced cancers. Turning to the study itself: Patients received ivuxolimab, an intravenous treatment, every 2 weeks at 0.01 to 10 mg/kg.

Produced via immunoSEQ multiplex PCR; TCRdb's table is partial and in-frame only. The top ten clones hold 1.2% of a sample with nearly 110,000 clones, around 90% of them seen once. Germline V lookup: CDR1 SGDLS, CDR2 YYNGEE. The CDR3 has 17 amino acids. The germline V and J ends were trimmed by 6 bases and 6 bases, with 25 bases remaining between them. Study-level results: Dosing at 0.1 to 3.0 mg/kg was accompanied by clonal expansion of CD4+ and CD8+ blood T cells by week 6.

Worth noting for this clone: Its cognate antigen is unknown.

The sequencing used CD4+ or CD8+ T cells sorted from blood, collected in a trial of the OX40 agonist ivuxolimab. The TCR was taken from an adult with an advanced solid tumor such as melanoma, head and neck, liver or kidney cancer. J is TRBJ1-5 and V is TRBV9; D may be TRBD1 (5 bases). DNA for the CDR3: TGTGCCAGCACGCCCCGGGGCCCCCCGGGAAAGGTTCAGCCCCAGCATTTT. It specifies CASTPRGPPGKVQPQHF.